These 29 T cell receptor beta chains were all obtained from the same sample, sequenced in a study of cytomegalovirus exposure and HLA in healthy donors (dated by TCRdb to the late 2010s). The library came from the immunoSEQ multiplex PCR assay. For the multiplex PCR, a mixture combining 60 forward primers for TCR Vbeta segments and 13 reverse primers for TCR Jbeta segments was used. In its TCRdb copy, this immuneACCESS table keeps in-frame sequences only and misses some clones. Where compared with another copy, unresolved V genes explain less than half of these, and the others have no known cause. Counted in this sample were 80,000 to 100,000 clones; roughly 80% of them appeared once. In total, the top ten clones hold approximately 7% of the sample. The material sequenced was PBMCs. The receptors were gathered from a man aged 50 to 60 in good health and CMV-seropositive.

The chain carries TRBV15 and TRBJ1-5, with a weak D call TRBD1 (5 bases). Germline V gene sequence: CDR1 LNHNV, CDR2 YYDKDF (reference sequence). The CDR3 runs 14 residues. V lost 3 bases and J lost 4, with 10 bases in between. DNA of the CDR3: TGTGCCACCAGCAGTGGGACTGATAATCAGCCCCAGCATTTT. Residues: CATSSGTDNQPQHF.

This clone was detected a few times. V gene TRBV5-6 combines with J gene TRBJ1-2, with 7 bases fitting TRBD1. V lost 4 bases and J lost 8; bases outside the gene matches: 8. Germline lookup yields CDR1 SGHDT and CDR2 YYEEEE. The CDR3 is 13 residues long. The CDR3 sequence is CASSEGTEVGYTF. In nucleotides, the CDR3 is TGTGCCAGCAGCGAAGGGACAGAAGTCGGCTACACCTTC. The variable domain in full, with the rest retrieved from reference TRBV5-6 and TRBJ1-2, is DAGVTQSPTHLIKTRGQQVTLRCSPKSGHDTVSWYQQALGQGPQFIFQYYEEEERQRGNFPDRFSGHQFPNYSSELNVNALLLGDSALYLCASSEGTEVGYTFGSGTRLTVV.

The gene calls are TRBV14 and TRBJ1-1, with a tentative D call TRBD1 (5 bases). The CDR3 loop spans 15 amino acids. The V end was cut by 1 base, the J end by 4 bases, with 13 bases between. Germline V gene data show CDR1 as SGHDN and CDR2 as FVKESK. CDR3: CASSQAGRGATEAFF. Written as DNA, the CDR3 is TGTGCCAGCAGCCAAGCCGGGAGGGGTGCCACTGAAGCTTTCTTT.

This sequence joins TRBV9 and TRBJ1-6; no firm D call. This CDR3 is built from 16 residues. V was cut by 2 bases and J by 0 bases, with 9 bases left in between. CDR1 SGDLS and CDR2 YYNGEE come from the germline V gene. The CDR3 protein is CASSVDWSSYNSPLHF. CDR3 coding DNA: TGTGCCAGCAGCGTTGACTGGAGCTCCTATAATTCACCCCTCCACTTT.

The genes are TRBV13 and TRBJ1-5; D is possibly TRBD1 (6 bases). V lost 0 bases, J lost 5 bases, and 8 bases lay in between. CDR1 is PRHDT and CDR2 is FYEKMQ in the germline V gene (reference sequence). The CDR3 consists of 14 residues. CDR3 DNA sequence: TGTGCCAGCAGCTTAGGGGGGGCGGATCAGCCCCAGCATTTT. Its translation is CASSLGGADQPQHF.

The chain employs TRBV19 and TRBJ1-3, with D perhaps TRBD1 (5 bases). V shed 8 bases and J shed 1 base, with 9 bases lying between them. Germline V gene lookup returns CDR1 LNHDA and CDR2 SQIVND (reference sequence). This CDR3 has 13 residues. As DNA, the CDR3 is TGTGCCAGTCGGGGGTATTCTGGAAACACCATATATTTT. Protein sequence: CASRGYSGNTIYF.

The chain uses TRBV27 and TRBJ2-7, with 8 bases lining up with TRBD1. Germline CDR1 MNHEY, CDR2 SMNVEV (reference sequence). There are 16 residues in the CDR3. With V trimmed by 2 bases and J by 0 bases, 6 bases remained unmatched. The CDR3 sequence is CASSLIGQGFSYEQYF. The CDR3 DNA reads TGTGCCAGCAGTTTAATAGGACAGGGTTTCTCCTACGAGCAGTACTTC.

The chain combines TRBV15 with TRBJ2-7; 9 bases agree with TRBD1. Per germline, CDR1 LNHNV and CDR2 YYDKDF (reference sequence). The V and J ends lost 5 bases and 6 bases, in that order; junction bases with no gene match: 8. The CDR3 consists of 14 residues. The CDR3 region is CATSSQGAAGEQYF. The CDR3, as DNA: TGTGCCACCAGCTCACAGGGGGCGGCGGGCGAGCAGTACTTC.

The CDR3 region is CASSAQGPDTQYF. Here the CDR3 DNA reads TGTGCCAGCAGTGCGCAGGGTCCAGATACGCAGTATTTT. V usage is TRBV2 and J usage is TRBJ2-3; maybe TRBD1 (5 bases). V lost 4 bases to trimming and J lost 4 bases, with 9 bases between them. The CDR3 runs to 13 residues. The V gene's germline CDR1 is SNHLY and CDR2 FYNNEI.

This clone was detected only a few times. The V and J genes are TRBV4-1 and TRBJ1-1; 8 positions agree with TRBD1. Germline CDR1 reads MGHRA; CDR2 reads YSYEKL. This CDR3 has 13 residues. The trim removed 2 bases at V and 9 bases at J, leaving 5 bases unmatched. The CDR3 loop reads CASSQTGTGKAFF. In DNA, the CDR3 is TGCGCCAGCAGCCAAACCGGGACAGGCAAAGCTTTCTTT.

As DNA, the CDR3 is TGTGCCAGCAGTGCCTCTGAGGAAGCTTTCTTT. Translated: CASSASEEAFF. The chain is built from TRBV6-1 and TRBJ1-1, with D hard to call. Trimming took off 4 bases at V and 8 bases at J, with 8 bases between the two ends. The CDR3 totals 11 residues. Per germline, CDR1 MNHNS and CDR2 SASEGT.

A remark on this clone: One junction end does not reproduce the germline sequence, and a read error may be involved. The chain joins TRBV7-6 to TRBJ1-2; 7 bases map to TRBD1. Looked up from germline, CDR1 is SGHVS and CDR2 is FNYEAQ. The CDR3 totals 18 residues. The CDR3 sequence is CASSPYYRGRGIDDGYPF. CDR3 coding DNA: TGTGCCAGCAGCCCGTATTATCGCGGCAGGGGGATCGATGATGGCTACCCCTTC.

In regard to this clone: Relative to the germline gene, one junction end is altered; a read error may explain this. The chain recombines TRBV6-1 with TRBJ2-5; 11 bases map to TRBD1. CDR3 size: 12 residues. The germline CDR1 and CDR2 sequences are MNHNS and SASEGT. The CDR3 spells CASSRGGTGGHF. The CDR3 DNA reads as TGTGCCAGCAGTCGAGGCGGGACAGGGGGTCACTTC.

The chain is built from TRBV27 and TRBJ1-3, with unresolved D. Looked up from germline, CDR1 is MNHEY and CDR2 is SMNVEV (reference sequence). V lost 4 bases to trimming and J lost 0 bases, with 4 bases between them. CDR3 length equals 13 residues. The CDR3 loop is CASSSVSGNTIYF. In nucleotides, the CDR3 is TGTGCCAGCAGTTCCGTCTCTGGAAACACCATATATTTT.

The CDR3 DNA reads TGTGCCAGCAGAGAACTAGCGGATACGCAGTATTTT. It yields the protein CASRELADTQYF. The chain carries TRBV7-9 and TRBJ2-3, with TRBD2 matching over 7 bases. Per the germline V gene, CDR1 is SEHNR and CDR2 is FQNEAQ (reference sequence). Trimming took 6 bases from V and 6 from J; bases not matched to a gene: 3. This CDR3 is 12 amino acids long.

V usage is TRBV9 and J usage is TRBJ2-5; tentatively, D is TRBD1 (6 bases). The J call may be faulty, since TRBJ2-7 better matches the DNA end. The germline V gene has CDR1 SGDLS and CDR2 YYNGEE. This CDR3 is built from 16 residues. CDR3 protein: CASSVGKGELSYEQYF. CDR3 sequence (DNA): TGTGCCAGCAGCGTAGGAAAGGGGGAGTTGTCCTACGAGCAGTACTTC.

The V gene is TRBV7-9, the J gene TRBJ1-1; no clear D gene. Germline CDR1 is SEHNR and CDR2 is FQNEAQ (reference sequence). Trimming pared 1 base from V and 4 bases from J, leaving 10 bases between. The CDR3 covers 14 residues. The CDR3: CASSLVLEGTEAFF. Here the CDR3 DNA reads TGTGCCAGCAGCTTAGTTCTTGAGGGCACTGAAGCTTTCTTT.

V is TRBV4-3 and J is TRBJ2-3; 8 nucleotides align to TRBD2. CDR3 length: 16 residues. CDR1 LGHNA and CDR2 YSLEER come from the germline V gene. The V and J ends lost 0 bases and 3 bases, in that order; junction bases with no gene match: 5. The CDR3 protein is CASSQDWTGGTDTQYF. The CDR3 nucleotides are TGCGCCAGCAGCCAAGATTGGACGGGGGGGACAGATACGCAGTATTTT.

The chain recombines TRBV4-2 with TRBJ2-2; TRBD2 agrees at 10 bases. Germline lookup yields CDR1 LGHNA and CDR2 YNFKEQ. With 5 bases clipped from V and 3 bases from J, the junction kept 6 bases outside the gene matches. This CDR3 comprises 16 residues. The CDR3 DNA is TGTGCCAGCAGCTCCAGCGGGGGGGCCGACACCGGGGAGCTGTTTTTT. Residues: CASSSSGGADTGELFF.

The chain uses TRBV7-9 and TRBJ2-1; 11 bases line up with TRBD2. CDR1 is SEHNR, CDR2 FQNEAQ, per germline (reference sequence). CDR3 size: 15 residues. J was trimmed by 8 bases and V by 5 bases; bases with no gene match: 8. The chain's CDR3 is CASSPRTSGGDEQFF. Here the CDR3 DNA reads TGTGCCAGCAGCCCTCGTACTAGCGGGGGCGATGAGCAGTTCTTC.

The V and J genes are TRBV5-6 and TRBJ2-1, with D perhaps TRBD2 (5 bases). V was trimmed by 4 bases and J by 4 bases, leaving 9 bases between them. The CDR3 has 13 amino acids. CDR1 is SGHDT and CDR2 is YYEEEE in the germline V gene. The CDR3 loop is CASSADWYNEQFF. CDR3 in DNA: TGTGCCAGCAGCGCGGACTGGTACAATGAGCAGTTCTTC. Using reference TRBV5-6 and TRBJ2-1 for the parts outside the CDR3, the full variable domain is DAGVTQSPTHLIKTRGQQVTLRCSPKSGHDTVSWYQQALGQGPQFIFQYYEEEERQRGNFPDRFSGHQFPNYSSELNVNALLLGDSALYLCASSADWYNEQFFGPGTRLTVL.

The V and J genes are TRBV4-2 and TRBJ1-6; the D gene is possibly TRBD1 (5 bases). Germline-derived CDR1 and CDR2 are LGHNA and YNFKEQ. The V end lost 5 bases, the J end lost 18 bases, and 23 bases lay between the germline ends. The CDR3 spans 14 residues. CDR3 DNA: TGTGCCAGCAGCGGTGGGTTTGGGGGGAGAGGGCCCCACTTT. Its translation: CASSGGFGGRGPHF.

The V and J genes are TRBV6-1 and TRBJ2-3; TRBD2 might be the D (7 bases). Trimming shortened V by 3 bases and J by 4 bases, and 17 bases separated the two germline ends. Germline CDR1 and CDR2: MNHNS and SASEGT. CDR3 length equals 16 residues. The CDR3: CASSERGGRVADTQYF. CDR3 coding DNA: TGTGCCAGCAGTGAGAGGGGGGGCCGAGTAGCAGATACGCAGTATTTT.

The J gene is TRBJ1-5, the V gene TRBV30; TRBD1 aligns across 9 bases. Looked up from germline, CDR1 is GTSNPN and CDR2 is SVGIG (reference sequence). The length of the CDR3 is 14 residues. Trimming took 5 bases from V and 3 from J; bases not matched to a gene: 5. Here the CDR3 reads CAWQQGAHNQPQHF. The DNA for the CDR3 is TGTGCCTGGCAACAGGGGGCTCACAATCAGCCCCAGCATTTT.

A note on this clone: Germline is not matched at one junction end, which may reflect a read error. The rearrangement uses TRBV13 and TRBJ1-6; TRBD1 matches 7 bases. CDR1 PRHDT and CDR2 FYEKMQ come from the germline V gene (reference sequence). The CDR3 has 15 residues. The CDR3 DNA follows: TGTGCCAGCAGCGCAGGGGGTTTCGGAAATTCACCCCTCAACTTT. Translation gives CASSAGGFGNSPLNF.

The chain links TRBV11-2 to TRBJ2-5; 12 nucleotides match TRBD2. The V and J ends lost 7 bases and 5 bases, in that order; junction bases with no gene match: 11. CDR1 and CDR2 (germline): SGHAT, FQNNGV. CDR3 length: 16 amino acids. CDR3 loop: CASIDASGGAFETQYF. CDR3 in DNA: TGTGCCAGCATAGACGCTAGCGGGGGGGCCTTTGAGACCCAGTACTTC.

This clone has only a few counts. This chain joins TRBV6-1 and TRBJ1-5, with D perhaps matching TRBD1 (6 bases). In germline, CDR1 is MNHNS, CDR2 SASEGT. The CDR3 is made up of 14 amino acids. Trimming removed 7 bases at V and 4 bases at J, with 14 bases between. DNA for the CDR3: TGTGCCAGCAATCCGGGACACCTGAATCAGCCCCAGCATTTT. Translation gives CASNPGHLNQPQHF.

The chain has TRBV6-1 and TRBJ2-3, with D unclear. Between the trimmed V and J ends, which lost 2 bases and 4 bases, there was a span of 4 bases. The germline V gene encodes CDR1 MNHNS and CDR2 SASEGT. CDR3 length: 12 residues. The CDR3 here is CASSEQADTQYF. For the CDR3, the DNA is TGTGCCAGCAGTGAACAGGCAGATACGCAGTATTTT.

The J gene is TRBJ1-3, the V gene TRBV4-2, with D unclear. Trimming left V 0 bases short and J 0 bases short, with 9 bases between. Looked up from germline, CDR1 is LGHNA and CDR2 is YNFKEQ. The CDR3 runs 16 residues. The CDR3 sequence is CASSQDPSNSGNTIYF. CDR3 nucleotide sequence: TGTGCCAGCAGCCAAGATCCGAGTAACTCTGGAAACACCATATATTTT.